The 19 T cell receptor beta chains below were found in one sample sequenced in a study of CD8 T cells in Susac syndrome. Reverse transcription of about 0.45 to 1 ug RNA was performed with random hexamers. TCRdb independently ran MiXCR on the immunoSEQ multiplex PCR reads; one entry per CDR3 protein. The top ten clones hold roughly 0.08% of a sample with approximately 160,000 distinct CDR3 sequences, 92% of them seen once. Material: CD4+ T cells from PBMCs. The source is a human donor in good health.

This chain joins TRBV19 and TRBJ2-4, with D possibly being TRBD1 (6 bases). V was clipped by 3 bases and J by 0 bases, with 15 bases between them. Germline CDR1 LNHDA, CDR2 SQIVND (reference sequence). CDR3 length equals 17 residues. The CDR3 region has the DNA TGTGCCAGTAGTATGGTGGGGACACTTGGAGCCAAAAACATTCAGTACTTC. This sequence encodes CASSMVGTLGAKNIQYF.

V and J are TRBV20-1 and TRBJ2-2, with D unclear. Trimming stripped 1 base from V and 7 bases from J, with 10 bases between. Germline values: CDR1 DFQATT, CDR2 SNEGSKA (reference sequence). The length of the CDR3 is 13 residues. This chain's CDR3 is CSARGDRSGELFF. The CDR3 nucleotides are TGCAGTGCTAGAGGTGATAGGAGCGGGGAGCTGTTTTTT.

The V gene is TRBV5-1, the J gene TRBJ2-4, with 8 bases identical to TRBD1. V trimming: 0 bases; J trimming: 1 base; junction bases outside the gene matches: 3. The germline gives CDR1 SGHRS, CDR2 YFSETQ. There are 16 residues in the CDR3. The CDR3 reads CASSLGRGPAKNIQYF. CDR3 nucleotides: TGCGCCAGCAGCTTGGGCAGGGGGCCGGCCAAAAACATTCAGTACTTC.

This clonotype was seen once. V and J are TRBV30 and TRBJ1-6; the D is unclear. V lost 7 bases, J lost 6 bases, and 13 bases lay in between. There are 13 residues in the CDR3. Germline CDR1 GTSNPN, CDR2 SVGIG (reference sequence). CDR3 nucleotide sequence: TGTGCCTCCACCGACCGTTTTAATTCACCCCTCCACTTT. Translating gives CASTDRFNSPLHF.

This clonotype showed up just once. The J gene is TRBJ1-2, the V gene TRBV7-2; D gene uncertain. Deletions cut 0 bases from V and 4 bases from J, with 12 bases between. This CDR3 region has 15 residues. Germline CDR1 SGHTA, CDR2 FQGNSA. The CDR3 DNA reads TGTGCCAGCAGCTTAGCGAGTCTGGTGGGCTATGGCTACACCTTC. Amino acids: CASSLASLVGYGYTF.

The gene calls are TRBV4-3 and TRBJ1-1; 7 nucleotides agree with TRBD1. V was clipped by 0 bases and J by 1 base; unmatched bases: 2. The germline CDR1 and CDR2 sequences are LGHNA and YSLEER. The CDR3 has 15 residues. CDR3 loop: CASSQERTGNTEAFF. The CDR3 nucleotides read TGCGCCAGCAGCCAAGAACGGACAGGGAACACTGAAGCTTTCTTT.

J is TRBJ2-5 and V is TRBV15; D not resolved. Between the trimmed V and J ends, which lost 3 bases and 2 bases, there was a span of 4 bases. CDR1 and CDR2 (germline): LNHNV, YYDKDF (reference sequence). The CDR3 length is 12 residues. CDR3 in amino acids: CATSRGQETQYF. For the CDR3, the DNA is TGTGCCACCAGCAGGGGACAAGAGACCCAGTACTTC.

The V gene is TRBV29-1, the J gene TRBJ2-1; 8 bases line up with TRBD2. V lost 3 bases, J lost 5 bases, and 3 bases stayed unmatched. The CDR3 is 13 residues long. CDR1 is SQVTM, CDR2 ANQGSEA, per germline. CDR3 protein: CSVEAGGNNEQFF. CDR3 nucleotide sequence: TGCAGCGTTGAGGCGGGAGGAAACAATGAGCAGTTCTTC.

The CDR3 sequence: CASSPQGGRNTEAFF. The DNA of the CDR3 is TGTGCCAGCTCACCACAGGGGGGTAGAAACACTGAAGCTTTCTTT. The genes are TRBV18 and TRBJ1-1; maybe TRBD1 (6 bases). The ends were cut back, 1 base at V and 2 bases at J, with 11 bases in the middle. Germline lookup yields CDR1 KGHSH and CDR2 LQKENI. This CDR3 spans 15 amino acids.

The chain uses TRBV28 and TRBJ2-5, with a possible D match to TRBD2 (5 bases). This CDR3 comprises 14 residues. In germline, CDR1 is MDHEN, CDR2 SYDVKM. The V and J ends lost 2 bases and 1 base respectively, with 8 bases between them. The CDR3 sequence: CASSLSLAQETQYF. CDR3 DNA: TGTGCCAGCAGTTTAAGCCTAGCCCAAGAGACCCAGTACTTC.

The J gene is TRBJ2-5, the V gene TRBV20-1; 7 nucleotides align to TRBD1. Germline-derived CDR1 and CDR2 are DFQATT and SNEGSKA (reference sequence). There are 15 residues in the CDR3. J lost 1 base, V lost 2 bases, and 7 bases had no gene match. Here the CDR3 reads CSARKPGTAQETQYF. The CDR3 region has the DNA TGCAGTGCTAGAAAACCCGGGACAGCCCAAGAGACCCAGTACTTC.

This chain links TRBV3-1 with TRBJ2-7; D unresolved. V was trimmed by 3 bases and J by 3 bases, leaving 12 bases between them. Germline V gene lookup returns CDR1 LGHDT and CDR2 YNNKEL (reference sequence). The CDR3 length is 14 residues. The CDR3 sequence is CASSHQSTNYEQYF. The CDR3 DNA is TGTGCCAGCAGCCACCAGAGTACCAACTACGAGCAGTACTTC.

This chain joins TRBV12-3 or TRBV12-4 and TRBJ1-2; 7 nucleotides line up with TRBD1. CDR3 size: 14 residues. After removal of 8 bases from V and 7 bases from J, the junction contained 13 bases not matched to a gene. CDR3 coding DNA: TGTGCCAGCTGCCCGGGACAGCTACATTCTGGCTACACCTTC. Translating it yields CASCPGQLHSGYTF.

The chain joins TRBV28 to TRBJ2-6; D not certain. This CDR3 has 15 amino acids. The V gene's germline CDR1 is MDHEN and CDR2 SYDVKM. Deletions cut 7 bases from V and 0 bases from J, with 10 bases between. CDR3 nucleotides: TGTGCCAGCACCCCATTGGGCTCTGGGGCCAACGTCCTGACTTTC. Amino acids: CASTPLGSGANVLTF.

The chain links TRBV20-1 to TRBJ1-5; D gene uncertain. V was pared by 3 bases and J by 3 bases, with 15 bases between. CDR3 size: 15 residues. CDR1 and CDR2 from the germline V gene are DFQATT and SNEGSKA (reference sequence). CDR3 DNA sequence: TGCAGTGCTAGGGAGCCCCCTTATACCAATCAGCCCCAGCATTTT. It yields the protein CSAREPPYTNQPQHF.

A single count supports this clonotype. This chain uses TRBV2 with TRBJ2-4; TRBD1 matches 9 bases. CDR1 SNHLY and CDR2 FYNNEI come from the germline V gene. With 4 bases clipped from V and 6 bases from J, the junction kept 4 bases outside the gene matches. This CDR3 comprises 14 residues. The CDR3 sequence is CASSVRQGGNIQYF. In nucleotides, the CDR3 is TGTGCCAGCAGTGTCAGACAGGGGGGAAACATTCAGTACTTC.

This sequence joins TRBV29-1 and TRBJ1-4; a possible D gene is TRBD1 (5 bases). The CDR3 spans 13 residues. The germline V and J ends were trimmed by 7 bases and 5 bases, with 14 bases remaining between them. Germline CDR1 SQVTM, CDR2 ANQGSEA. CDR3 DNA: TGCAGCGCCCGGGACGGATTAAATGAAAAACTGTTTTTT. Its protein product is CSARDGLNEKLFF.

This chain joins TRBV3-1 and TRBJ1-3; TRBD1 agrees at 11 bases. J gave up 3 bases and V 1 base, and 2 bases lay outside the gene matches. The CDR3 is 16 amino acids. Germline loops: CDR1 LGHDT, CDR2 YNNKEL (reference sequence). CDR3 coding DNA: TGTGCCAGCAGCCAAGGGACAGGGGGCGATGGAAACACCATATATTTT. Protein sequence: CASSQGTGGDGNTIYF.

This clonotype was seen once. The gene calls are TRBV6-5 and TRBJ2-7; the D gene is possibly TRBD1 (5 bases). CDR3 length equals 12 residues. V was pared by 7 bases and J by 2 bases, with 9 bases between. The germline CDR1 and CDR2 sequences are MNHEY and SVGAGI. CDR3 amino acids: CASTGQAYEQYF. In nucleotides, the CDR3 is TGTGCCAGCACCGGACAAGCCTACGAGCAGTACTTC.